A selection of T cell receptor beta chains follows, all from one sample in a study of cytomegalovirus exposure and HLA in healthy donors. The assay was immunoSEQ multiplex PCR, and TCRdb's table has in-frame clones only and misses some. The data show some 160,000 clones, with approximately 80% seen just once and more than 1.5% held by the top ten. The sequenced sample consisted of PBMCs. The receptor source for this set is a woman younger than 30 in good health and CMV-seronegative. The CDR3 runs from the conserved cysteine through the conserved F or W. A D gene is named only where the DNA matches it firmly. Clone sizes are given selectively: once, few, many, or a class where the clone is expanded.

v_call,clone_size,j_call,d_call,cdr3_aa,cdr3_nt
TRBV6-1,NA,TRBJ1-6,TRBD1,CASSESGTEDSPLHF,TGTGCCAGCAGTGAATCCGGGACAGAGGATTCACCCCTCCACTTT
TRBV7-9,NA,TRBJ2-5,NA,CASSLSEETQYF,TGTGCCAGCAGCTTATCCGAAGAGACCCAGTACTTC
TRBV23-1,NA,TRBJ1-5,NA,CASRMDPRDWNQPQHF,TGCGCCAGCAGGATGGACCCACGGGATTGGAATCAGCCCCAGCATTTT
TRBV6-4,once,TRBJ2-7,NA,CASSGLEGGEQYF,TGTGCCAGCAGTGGTTTAGAGGGAGGCGAGCAGTACTTC
TRBV2,few,TRBJ2-3,NA,CASTGTDTQYF,TGTGCCAGCACCGGCACAGATACGCAGTATTTT
TRBV7-9,NA,TRBJ1-1,NA,CASSGRGSRNTEAFF,TGTGCCAGCAGCGGTCGGGGTTCTAGAAACACTGAAGCTTTCTTT
TRBV6-1,NA,TRBJ2-2,NA,CASSELGGPTENTGELFF,TGTGCCAGCAGTGAATTAGGAGGTCCGACCGAGAACACCGGGGAGCTGTTTTTT
TRBV6-5,NA,TRBJ1-5,TRBD1,CASTLEGAQPQHF,TGTGCCAGCACCCTAGAGGGGGCTCAGCCCCAGCATTTT
TRBV7-2,NA,TRBJ1-2,NA,CASSLQGRGSNYGYTF,TGTGCCAGCAGCTTACAGGGGAGGGGGTCTAACTATGGCTACACCTTC
TRBV19,NA,TRBJ2-7,NA,CASRPGAGAYEQYF,TGTGCCAGTAGGCCCGGGGCAGGGGCCTACGAGCAGTACTTC
TRBV9,NA,TRBJ1-2,NA,CASSAGRGGYTF,TGTGCCAGCAGCGCAGGGAGGGGAGGCTACACCTTC
TRBV19,NA,TRBJ1-1,TRBD1,CASRRDRGITEAFF,TGTGCCAGTAGGAGGGACAGGGGGATCACTGAAGCTTTCTTT
TRBV7-9,NA,TRBJ2-2,NA,CASSPAGGTGELFF,TGTGCCAGCAGCCCAGCAGGGGGGACCGGGGAGCTGTTTTTT
TRBV11-3,NA,TRBJ2-3,TRBD2,CASSPKGAGGRNTQYF,TGTGCCAGCAGCCCCAAGGGCGCGGGGGGGCGAAATACGCAGTATTTT
TRBV5-1,NA,TRBJ1-1,TRBD1,CASKQRTSGTATEAFF,TGCGCCAGCAAGCAACGTACCTCCGGGACAGCCACTGAAGCTTTCTTT
TRBV5-1,once,TRBJ1-3,NA,CASSLAGVSSGNTIYF,TGCGCCAGCAGCTTGGCAGGGGTGAGCTCTGGAAACACCATATATTTT
TRBV10-3,NA,TRBJ2-2,TRBD1,CAISKGQINTGELFF,TGTGCCATCTCTAAGGGACAGATAAACACCGGGGAGCTGTTTTTT
TRBV4-1,few,TRBJ2-3,TRBD2,CASSQGVRGGRDTQYF,TGCGCCAGCAGCCAAGGAGTTCGGGGGGGGCGGGATACGCAGTATTTT
TRBV27,NA,TRBJ2-1,NA,CASSLGQNEQFF,TGTGCCAGCAGCCTTGGACAGAATGAGCAGTTCTTC
TRBV19,NA,TRBJ2-7,NA,CASSIGGVSLYEQYF,TGTGCCAGTAGTATAGGCGGGGTTTCATTGTACGAGCAGTACTTC
TRBV5-1,NA,TRBJ2-1,TRBD1,CASSLRGSGQGRNEQFF,TGCGCCAGCAGCTTACGAGGGTCGGGACAGGGGCGTAATGAGCAGTTCTTC
TRBV2,NA,TRBJ2-5,TRBD2,CASSEAVGTSGAQAETQYF,TGTGCCAGCAGTGAAGCGGTTGGGACTAGCGGGGCTCAAGCGGAGACCCAGTACTTC
TRBV6-1,NA,TRBJ1-1,NA,CASSPRGESTEAFF,TGTGCCAGCAGCCCACGGGGGGAGAGCACTGAAGCTTTCTTT
TRBV29-1,NA,TRBJ1-1,NA,CSVAEFFMNTEAFF,TGCAGCGTTGCAGAATTTTTCATGAACACTGAAGCTTTCTTT
TRBV27,NA,TRBJ1-5,TRBD1,CASSFRTGAQPQHF,TGTGCCAGCAGTTTCCGGACAGGGGCTCAGCCCCAGCATTTT
TRBV5-1,NA,TRBJ2-3,NA,CASSVQGNGADTQYF,TGCGCCAGCAGCGTACAGGGTAACGGGGCAGATACGCAGTATTTT
TRBV7-6,NA,TRBJ1-3,NA,CASSLGDRWNTIYF,TGTGCCAGCAGCTTAGGTGACAGGTGGAACACCATATATTTT
TRBV10-2,few,TRBJ1-1,TRBD1,CASSDDRAPRGNTEAFF,TGCGCCAGCAGTGACGACAGGGCCCCTAGGGGTAACACTGAAGCTTTCTTT
TRBV2,NA,TRBJ1-4,TRBD1,CASSDRGQGYEKLFF,TGTGCCAGCAGTGATCGGGGACAGGGTTATGAAAAACTGTTTTTT
TRBV6-6,NA,TRBJ1-1,NA,CASSYSGRENTEAFF,TGTGCCAGCAGTTACTCGGGTCGGGAGAACACTGAAGCTTTCTTT
TRBV18,NA,TRBJ2-2,NA,CASSPQGSTTGELFF,TGTGCCAGCTCACCGCAGGGATCGACCACCGGGGAGCTGTTTTTT
TRBV9,once,TRBJ2-3,TRBD1,CASSADRGLSTDTQYF,TGTGCCAGCAGCGCTGACAGGGGGCTCAGCACAGATACGCAGTATTTT
TRBV18,NA,TRBJ1-5,TRBD1,CASSPQGANQPQHF,TGTGCCAGCTCACCACAGGGGGCCAATCAGCCCCAGCATTTT
TRBV28,NA,TRBJ1-6,NA,CASSFLDRGYSPLHF,TGTGCCAGCAGTTTCTTGGACCGGGGGTATTCACCCCTCCACTTT
TRBV19,NA,TRBJ1-4,NA,CASSLVDEKLFF,TGTGCCAGTAGCCTCGTAGATGAAAAACTGTTTTTT
TRBV19,NA,TRBJ1-2,TRBD1,CASSMRAGGRDGYTF,TGTGCCAGTAGTATGAGGGCAGGGGGCAGAGATGGCTACACCTTC
TRBV28,NA,TRBJ1-5,TRBD1,CASRTGEPQHF,TGTGCCAGCAGGACAGGGGAGCCCCAGCATTTT
TRBV20-1,NA,TRBJ1-2,NA,CSARGGGYTF,TGCAGTGCTAGAGGCGGTGGCTACACCTTC
TRBV27,NA,TRBJ2-5,NA,CASSTYGEQETQYF,TGTGCCAGCAGTACCTACGGGGAACAAGAGACCCAGTACTTC
TRBV6-1,few,TRBJ2-5,TRBD1,CASTPQTGKETQYF,TGTGCCAGCACCCCCCAGACAGGGAAAGAGACCCAGTACTTC
TRBV23-1,once,TRBJ2-3,TRBD2,CASSHPGTRRLAADTQYF,TGCGCCAGCAGTCACCCGGGCACAAGGAGGCTAGCGGCGGATACGCAGTATTTT
TRBV7-9,NA,TRBJ2-7,NA,CASSTADSYEQYF,TGTGCCAGCAGCACAGCGGATTCCTACGAGCAGTACTTC
TRBV9,NA,TRBJ1-4,NA,CASSVGGPNEKLFF,TGTGCCAGCAGCGTAGGTGGCCCTAATGAAAAACTGTTTTTT
TRBV29-1,NA,TRBJ1-5,NA,CSVRMGSNQPQHF,TGCAGCGTCAGGATGGGCTCGAATCAGCCCCAGCATTTT
TRBV5-4,few,TRBJ2-2,NA,CASSFTLTGELFF,TGTGCCAGCAGCTTCACTCTGACCGGGGAGCTGTTTTTT